The 24 T cell receptor beta chains given below trace back to one sample, sequenced in a study of blood T cell repertoires in COVID-19. The data were produced by immunoSEQ multiplex PCR, yet TCRdb's version contains in-frame clones alone and is incomplete. Among roughly 300,000 clones listed, around 87% were seen once. Material: peripheral blood. Receptors originate from a woman aged 45-65 years who had recovered from COVID-19.

Written as DNA, the CDR3 is TGTGCCAGCAGCGTGCAACCAAGCGGGAGCACAGATACGCAGTATTTT. This codes for CASSVQPSGSTDTQYF. The chain recombines TRBV9 with TRBJ2-3, with D possibly being TRBD2 (6 bases). This CDR3 is 16 amino acids long. Germline CDR1 and CDR2: SGDLS and YYNGEE. Deletions cut 2 bases from V and 0 bases from J, with 13 bases between. Full variable domain (rest looked up from reference TRBV9 and TRBJ2-3): DSGVTQTPKHLITATGQRVTLRCSPRSGDLSVYWYQQSLDQGLQFLIQYYNGEERAKGNILERFSAQQFPDLHSELNLSSLELGDSALYFCASSVQPSGSTDTQYFGPGTRLTVL.

In this sample, this clone turned up once. The chain links TRBV5-1 to TRBJ2-6, with TRBD1 as a possible D gene (5 bases). Trimming cost V 4 bases and J 2 bases, with 13 bases left between them. This CDR3 contains 16 residues. Germline assignment: CDR1 SGHRS and CDR2 YFSETQ. The CDR3 is CASSAETAPGANVLTF. The CDR3 DNA reads as TGCGCCAGCAGCGCCGAGACAGCACCTGGGGCCAACGTCCTGACTTTC.

The chain links TRBV2 to TRBJ2-3; TRBD1 might be the D (6 bases). CDR1 and CDR2 (germline): SNHLY, FYNNEI. This CDR3 contains 14 residues. V shed 9 bases and J shed 2 bases, with 15 bases lying between them. This CDR3 is CASRDILITDTQYF. CDR3 DNA sequence: TGTGCCAGTCGGGACATATTAATCACAGATACGCAGTATTTT.

In regard to this clone: The sample carries other DNA sequences with the same CDR3. The chain links TRBV28 to TRBJ1-5; tentative D call: TRBD1 (5 bases). Looked up from germline, CDR1 is MDHEN and CDR2 is SYDVKM. This CDR3 has 14 amino acids. The V and J ends lost 3 bases and 5 bases respectively, with 11 bases between them. The CDR3 protein is CASSFPDRYQPQHF. The DNA for the CDR3 is TGTGCCAGCAGTTTCCCCGACAGATATCAGCCCCAGCATTTT.

CDR3: CASSRTGDQFF. The CDR3 DNA is TGTGCCAGCAGCCGGACAGGGGACCAGTTCTTC. The J gene is TRBJ2-1, the V gene TRBV7-9; 9 bases match TRBD1. V shed 5 bases and J 13 bases; nucleotides not matched to a gene: 3. CDR1 and CDR2 (germline): SEHNR, FQNEAQ (reference sequence). The CDR3 contains 11 residues.

The chain is built from TRBV5-4 and TRBJ1-4; TRBD1 might be the D (6 bases). Germline CDR1 and CDR2: SGHNT and YYREEE (reference sequence). The CDR3 runs 14 residues. V was trimmed by 5 bases and J by 3 bases, leaving 11 bases between them. In DNA form, the CDR3 reads TGTGCCAGCAGTACGACAGGCCCTAATGAAAAACTGTTTTTT. Residues: CASSTTGPNEKLFF.

The rearrangement links TRBV19 to TRBJ2-7; D may be TRBD2 (6 bases). The germline V and J ends were trimmed by 4 bases and 2 bases, with 12 bases remaining between them. Germline-derived CDR1 and CDR2 are LNHDA and SQIVND (reference sequence). The CDR3 has 14 amino acids. CDR3 bases: TGTGCCAGTAGTAGGACGACGGGGGCCTACGAGCAGTACTTC. Protein sequence: CASSRTTGAYEQYF.

This chain uses TRBV4-2 with TRBJ2-7; TRBD2 might be the D (6 bases). Between the trimmed V and J ends, which lost 2 bases and 0 bases, there was a span of 11 bases. Germline CDR1 LGHNA, CDR2 YNFKEQ. The CDR3 is made up of 15 amino acids. CDR3 region: CASSQLGGGSYEQYF. The CDR3 nucleotides read TGTGCCAGCAGCCAACTGGGAGGAGGCTCCTACGAGCAGTACTTC.

This chain links TRBV19 with TRBJ2-3; 8 bases map to TRBD2. The CDR3 covers 17 residues. Germline values: CDR1 LNHDA, CDR2 SQIVND (reference sequence). Trimming at V came to 7 bases and at J to 5 bases, leaving 17 bases not matched to a gene. The CDR3 nucleotides read TGTGCCAGTACCGTTGCGGGAGGACCGGGGCCCGGAGATACGCAGTATTTT. Translating gives CASTVAGGPGPGDTQYF.

The CDR3 bases are TGTGCCAGCAGTTACTCCGGGGGGGGCAGAGGACCCCTCCACTTT. Its protein product is CASSYSGGGRGPLHF. V is TRBV6-5 and J is TRBJ1-6, with a weak D call TRBD1 (6 bases). The CDR3 covers 15 residues. The V end lost 0 bases, the J end lost 12 bases, and 15 bases lay between the germline ends. In germline, CDR1 is MNHEY, CDR2 SVGAGI.

The chain employs TRBV18 and TRBJ2-7, with TRBD1 identical over 8 bases. This CDR3 comprises 15 residues. Trimming at V came to 3 bases and at J to 6 bases, leaving 10 bases not matched to a gene. Germline-derived CDR1 and CDR2 are KGHSH and LQKENI. The DNA of the CDR3 is TGTGCCAGCTCACCGGTGGACAGGGAAAAGGGCGAGCAGTACTTC. It codes for CASSPVDREKGEQYF.

The rearrangement uses TRBV9 and TRBJ1-2; no firm D call. CDR1 SGDLS and CDR2 YYNGEE come from the germline V gene. Deletions cut 0 bases from V and 2 bases from J, with 8 bases between. The CDR3 runs 14 residues. CDR3 bases: TGTGCCAGCAGCGTAGTTGCGAGAAACTATGGCTACACCTTC. This codes for CASSVVARNYGYTF.

The J gene is TRBJ1-4, the V gene TRBV5-6; D remains ambiguous. CDR3 length: 15 amino acids. CDR1 and CDR2 from the germline V gene are SGHDT and YYEEEE. Trimming removed 4 bases from V and 1 base from J, with 11 bases in between. The CDR3, as DNA: TGTGCCAGCAGCCTAGGACTTGGAACTAATGAAAAACTGTTTTTT. The encoded protein is CASSLGLGTNEKLFF.

The V gene is TRBV2, the J gene TRBJ1-1; no definite D call. V lost 7 bases to trimming and J lost 1 base, with 13 bases between them. This CDR3 region has 14 residues. The germline V gene encodes CDR1 SNHLY and CDR2 FYNNEI. The CDR3 nucleotides are TGTGCCAGCATCCCTTGGGCCGGGAACACTGAAGCTTTCTTT. Translation gives CASIPWAGNTEAFF.

This rearrangement joins TRBV5-6 to TRBJ2-7; unclear D gene. Germline V gene sequence: CDR1 SGHDT, CDR2 YYEEEE. CDR3 size: 13 residues. V was shortened by 1 base and J by 6 bases, with 11 bases between the two germline ends. The CDR3 spells CASSLFSSLEQYF. CDR3 sequence (DNA): TGTGCCAGCAGCTTGTTTTCAAGCCTCGAGCAGTACTTC.

V and J are TRBV2 and TRBJ2-1; D possibly corresponds to TRBD2 (5 bases). CDR1 is SNHLY, CDR2 FYNNEI, per germline. The CDR3 has 15 residues. The V end was cut by 2 bases, the J end by 5 bases, with 13 bases between. CDR3 in DNA: TGTGCCAGCAGTGAAAGGAGACTACGAAACAATGAGCAGTTCTTC. This translates into CASSERRLRNNEQFF.

The chain carries TRBV3-1 (or the pseudogene TRBV3-2) and TRBJ1-1, with 12 positions matching TRBD1. V gave up 3 bases and J gave up 1 base; unmatched junction bases: 3. The CDR3 is 16 residues long. CDR1 and CDR2 (germline): LGHDT, YNNKEL (reference sequence). As DNA, the CDR3 is TGTGCCAGCAGCCAGGGACAGGGGGCGCAGAACACTGAAGCTTTCTTT. It encodes CASSQGQGAQNTEAFF.

This chain uses TRBV29-1 with TRBJ2-3; D ambiguous. The CDR3 has 13 amino acids. Germline V gives CDR1 SQVTM, CDR2 ANQGSEA. The CDR3 nucleotides read TGCAGTGGAGTTCGGGTGTGGCCAGATACGCAGTATTTT. Translation gives CSGVRVWPDTQYF.

CDR3 sequence: CASSPDRNYGYTF. The DNA for the CDR3 is TGTGCCAGCAGCCCAGACAGGAACTATGGCTACACCTTC. This chain joins TRBV7-2 and TRBJ1-2; D possibly corresponds to TRBD1 (6 bases). Germline CDR1 SGHTA, CDR2 FQGNSA. The CDR3 runs 13 residues. V was cut by 5 bases and J by 2 bases, with 9 bases left in between.

The genes are TRBV19 and TRBJ2-7; the match to TRBD1 covers 9 bases. The CDR3 is 20 amino acids. V shed 4 bases, J shed 5 bases, and the junction held 24 bases outside the gene matches. Germline CDR1 is LNHDA and CDR2 is SQIVND (reference sequence). For the CDR3, the DNA is TGTGCCAGTAGTAGCAAATGGACAGGGGCTTCGTCGAGGGGCCTCAACGAGCAGTACTTC. Amino acids: CASSSKWTGASSRGLNEQYF.

This clone has more than one count but fewer than ten. This chain links TRBV18 with TRBJ2-2; D is undetermined. Trimming left V 3 bases short and J 0 bases short, with 2 bases between. Germline loops: CDR1 KGHSH, CDR2 LQKENI. The CDR3 is made up of 13 amino acids. DNA for the CDR3: TGTGCCAGCTCACCCTCGAACACCGGGGAGCTGTTTTTT. Protein: CASSPSNTGELFF.

The rearrangement uses TRBV16 and TRBJ1-5; no reliable D call. Germline V gene lookup returns CDR1 KGHSY and CDR2 FQNENV. V was pared by 4 bases and J by 4 bases, with 5 bases between. The CDR3 contains 12 residues. CDR3 sequence reads: CASSRHNQPQHF. The CDR3 DNA is TGTGCCAGCAGCCGTCATAATCAGCCCCAGCATTTT.

V and J are TRBV4-2 and TRBJ1-6; TRBD1 matches at 8 bases. The CDR3 loop spans 14 amino acids. Germline values: CDR1 LGHNA, CDR2 YNFKEQ. V gave up 3 bases and J gave up 10 bases; unmatched junction bases: 5. The CDR3 reads CASSQDRVGSPLHF. CDR3 in DNA: TGTGCCAGCAGCCAGGACAGGGTAGGATCACCCCTCCACTTT.

The rearrangement joins TRBV21-1 to TRBJ2-3; TRBD2, the table's D call, lacks a check against the DNA. TRBV21-1 is a pseudogene. The CDR3 is made up of 15 amino acids. CDR3: CASSARISTRDTQYF. The CDR3 DNA follows: TGTGCCAGCAGCGCTCGGATTTCGACTAGAGATACGCAGTATTTT.